The clone carrying this T cell receptor (beta chain) was seen a few times. Its antigen is as yet unknown. The entry originates in a study of identical twins. Whole-study findings and limits: The models systematically underestimated how much out-of-frame TCR alpha was shared in monozygotic twins. In cord blood, abundant beta clonotypes had fewer insertions; memory showed no trend.

The V gene's germline CDR1 is SQVTM and CDR2 ANQGSEA. V lost 2 bases to trimming and J lost 7 bases; unmatched junction nucleotides: 12. This CDR3 comprises 16 residues. TCRdb passed the 5' RACE reads through MiXCR, listing each CDR3 protein once. The sample lists about 900,000 distinct CDR3 sequences; around an eighth were seen once. All donors were healthy Caucasians. The same data also contributed to another study, on yellow fever vaccine responses in identical twins.

Sequenced material: PBMCs. The source is a woman between 18 and 30 years old in good health. V and J are TRBV29-1 and TRBJ2-7, with 12 bases identical to TRBD2. The DNA of the CDR3 is TGCAGCGTTGAAATAGTTCAGACTAGCGGGAGTGGAGAGCAGTACTTC. It yields the protein CSVEIVQTSGSGEQYF.